A selection of T cell receptor beta chains follows, all from one sample in a study of OX40 agonist ivuxolimab in advanced cancers. The data were produced by immunoSEQ multiplex PCR, yet TCRdb's version contains in-frame clones alone and is incomplete. This sample has about 90,000 clones, with roughly 90% found just once. The specimen comprised CD4+ or CD8+ T cells sorted from blood, sampled in a trial of the OX40 agonist ivuxolimab. The receptors shown here come from an adult with an advanced solid tumor such as melanoma, head and neck, liver or kidney cancer. Both conserved end residues are trimmed from each CDR3. Each record gives: V gene, J gene, CDR3 protein.

V: TRBV27; J: TRBJ2-1; CDR3: ASSLSRLGNNEQF
V: TRBV7-2; J: TRBJ2-7; CDR3: ASSSGQGWVYEQY
V: TRBV27; J: TRBJ2-5; CDR3: ASSSTPPWTQY
V: TRBV11-1; J: TRBJ2-1; CDR3: ASSSRLGYEQF
V: TRBV7-2; J: TRBJ1-2; CDR3: ASSTARAGGGYT
V: TRBV29-1; J: TRBJ2-2; CDR3: SASSGSRNTGELF
V: TRBV9; J: TRBJ1-2; CDR3: ASSVKDFPDYGYT
V: TRBV23-1; J: TRBJ1-2; CDR3: ASSQETGGSDGYT
V: TRBV18; J: TRBJ1-2; CDR3: ASSTNRPGSVYGYT
V: TRBV7-2; J: TRBJ2-7; CDR3: ASSFGEDLGEQY
V: TRBV11-2; J: TRBJ2-3; CDR3: ASTLTFGASTDTQY
V: TRBV7-2; J: TRBJ1-1; CDR3: ASSLEVRTEAF
V: TRBV6-6; J: TRBJ2-3; CDR3: ASRPSGTDTQY
V: TRBV7-2; J: TRBJ2-4; CDR3: ASSSQQGLAKNIQY
V: TRBV11-2; J: TRBJ2-7; CDR3: ASTRAGGLYEQY
V: TRBV28; J: TRBJ2-7; CDR3: ASTRQLGPRYEQY
V: TRBV28; J: TRBJ1-4; CDR3: ASLNFPGQGNEKLF
V: TRBV5-1; J: TRBJ2-1; CDR3: ASSLVPSEQSDEQF
V: TRBV5-1; J: TRBJ2-3; CDR3: ASSLVGSGRTDTQY
V: TRBV5-4; J: TRBJ2-5; CDR3: ASSYDPRTGGEETQY
V: TRBV7-9; J: TRBJ1-2; CDR3: ASSLKGTDYT
V: TRBV10-3; J: TRBJ2-5; CDR3: AISGTGVVGETQY
V: TRBV27; J: TRBJ1-5; CDR3: ASKGTGIPGQPQH
V: TRBV4-2; J: TRBJ1-5; CDR3: ASSRSKGYQPQH
V: TRBV18; J: TRBJ2-1; CDR3: ASSPRRASGSYNEQF
V: TRBV28; J: TRBJ2-5; CDR3: ASGLAGVGGETQY
V: TRBV10-3; J: TRBJ2-7; CDR3: AISESTGGTYEQY
V: TRBV9; J: TRBJ1-2; CDR3: ASSAQGAGGYT
V: TRBV2; J: TRBJ2-7; CDR3: ASSDRVPYEQY
V: TRBV19; J: TRBJ1-3; CDR3: ASTRVSGNTIY
V: TRBV27; J: TRBJ2-1; CDR3: ASRQFWDRGYNEQF
V: TRBV18; J: TRBJ2-5; CDR3: ASSPRLQETQY
V: TRBV5-4; J: TRBJ1-1; CDR3: ASSFRGEGTEAF
V: TRBV6-6; J: TRBJ2-7; CDR3: ASSLLTTYEQY
V: TRBV18; J: -; CDR3: ASSPSGQRAYEQY
V: TRBV5-4; J: TRBJ2-7; CDR3: ASSSDSVTGEY
V: TRBV7-6; J: TRBJ2-3; CDR3: ASSTPGPDTQY
V: TRBV6-1; J: TRBJ1-1; CDR3: ASSKRQGPSEAF
V: TRBV27; J: TRBJ2-2; CDR3: ASSPIGPTGELF
V: TRBV18; J: TRBJ2-2; CDR3: ASSPRDRATGELF